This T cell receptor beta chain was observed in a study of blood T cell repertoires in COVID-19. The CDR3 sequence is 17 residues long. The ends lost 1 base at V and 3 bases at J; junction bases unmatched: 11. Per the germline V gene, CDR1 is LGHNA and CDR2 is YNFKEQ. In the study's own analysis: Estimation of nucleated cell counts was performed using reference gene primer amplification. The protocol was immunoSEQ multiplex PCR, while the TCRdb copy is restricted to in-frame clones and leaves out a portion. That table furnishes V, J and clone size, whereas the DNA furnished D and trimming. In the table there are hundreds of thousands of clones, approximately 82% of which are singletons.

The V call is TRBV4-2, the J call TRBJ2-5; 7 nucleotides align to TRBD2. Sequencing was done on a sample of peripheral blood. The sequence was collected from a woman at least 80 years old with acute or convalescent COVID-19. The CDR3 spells CASSQAPVQRGKETQYF. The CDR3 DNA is TGTGCCAGCAGCCAAGCCCCGGTACAGCGGGGAAAAGAGACCCAGTACTTC.